This T cell receptor beta chain was identified in a study of blood T cell repertoires in COVID-19. Study at large: Whether acute or convalescent, the COVID-19 samples came from the United States, Italy and Spain.

The V gene's germline CDR1 is LNHDA and CDR2 SQIVND (reference sequence). The CDR3 length is 14 residues. After removal of 7 bases from V and 8 bases from J, the junction contained 9 bases not matched to a gene. Sequenced by immunoSEQ multiplex PCR; TCRdb stores in-frame clones only, minus some. The data show about 50,000 clones, about 85% seen once. The material sequenced was peripheral blood. This chain joins TRBV19 and TRBJ2-1; 9 positions agree with TRBD2. The receptor comes from a man aged 35-49 years with active COVID-19. The CDR3 here is CASMLAGLQDEQFF. The CDR3 DNA sequence: TGTGCCAGTATGCTAGCGGGGTTACAAGATGAGCAGTTCTTC.